These T cell receptor beta chains were read from a single sample in a study of blood T cell repertoires in COVID-19. Using immunoSEQ multiplex PCR, the repertoire was profiled, and TCRdb retains in-frame clones only, with some absent. The repertoire consists of roughly 160,000 clones, with roughly 87% occurring once and the leading ten covering 11%. Material for sequencing was PBMCs or T cells enriched from blood (not recorded which). The receptors originated from a man between 45 and 60 years old who had recovered from COVID-19. The CDR3 runs from the conserved cysteine through the conserved F or W. A D gene is named only where the DNA matches it firmly. Size is stated for part of the rows, as once, few or many counts, or as a class when the clone is expanded.

size: NA; D: NA; J: TRBJ2-2; V: TRBV7-2; DNA: TGTGCCAGCAGCTTCTACGGACACGACCGGGAGCTGTTTTTT; CDR3: CASSFYGHDRELFF
size: NA; D: NA; J: TRBJ1-1; V: TRBV5-4; DNA: TGTGCCAGCAGCAGGGGCAGGGGACGTGAGGACACTGAAGCTTTCTTT; CDR3: CASSRGRGREDTEAFF
size: NA; D: TRBD2; J: TRBJ2-7; V: TRBV6-5; DNA: TGTGCCAGCAGTTACTTATTAGCGGGAGGGCGTGAGCAGTACTTC; CDR3: CASSYLLAGGREQYF
size: NA; D: NA; J: TRBJ1-2; V: TRBV6-5; DNA: TGTGCCAGCTACGCGGCTTTCTATGGCTACACCTTC; CDR3: CASYAAFYGYTF
size: NA; D: TRBD1; J: TRBJ2-7; V: TRBV5-6; DNA: TGTGCCAGCACCATCGACAGGGCTTACGAGCAGTACTTC; CDR3: CASTIDRAYEQYF
size: NA; D: TRBD1; J: TRBJ2-7; V: TRBV11-2; DNA: TGTGCCAGCAGCTTAGGCCCGATGACAGGGGGAGAGAATGAGCAGTACTTC; CDR3: CASSLGPMTGGENEQYF
size: once; D: NA; J: TRBJ2-7; V: TRBV5-6; DNA: TGTGCCAGCAGCCCCTTCTTAATGGCCGCCTACGAGCAGTACTTC; CDR3: CASSPFLMAAYEQYF
size: NA; D: NA; J: TRBJ1-3; V: TRBV5-5; DNA: TGTGCCAGCAGTCGGGACACCTACTCTGGAAACACCATATATTTT; CDR3: CASSRDTYSGNTIYF
size: NA; D: NA; J: TRBJ1-1; V: TRBV12-3/TRBV12-4; DNA: TGTGCCAGCAGTTGGGGGGGCACTGAAGCTTTCTTT; CDR3: CASSWGGTEAFF
size: NA; D: TRBD1; J: TRBJ1-2; V: TRBV5-1; DNA: TGCGCCAGCAGCACCGTACAGGGGGTCTATGGCTACACCTTC; CDR3: CASSTVQGVYGYTF